This TCR beta chain came from a study of identical twins. Study conclusions and caveats: Cord blood's abundant beta clonotypes had fewer insertions, unlike memory repertoires. Out-of-frame alpha sequences that twins shared showed excess low generation probability. Compared with models, monozygotic twins showed more out-of-frame TCR alpha sharing.

Template switching supplied a universal primer site; unique molecular identifiers were carried on the cDNA. TCRdb used MiXCR to reprocess the 5' RACE reads, holding one entry per CDR3 protein. The data hold 400,000 to 500,000 distinct CDR3 sequences, with over 11% observed a single time. The CDR3 is 15 residues long. Germline loops: CDR1 LNHNV, CDR2 YYDKDF (reference sequence). Trimming removed 7 bases from V and 0 bases from J, with 15 bases in between. In regard to this clonotype: The antigen remains unidentified.

This same sample was also part of a study on yellow fever vaccine responses in identical twins.

This TCR was recovered from a young woman in good health. J is TRBJ1-1 and V is TRBV15, with D unresolved. Material: CD4+ T cells sorted from blood. CDR3 protein: CATTSGGYMNTEAFF. DNA of the CDR3: TGTGCCACCACAAGCGGTGGTTACATGAACACTGAAGCTTTCTTT.